The 9 T cell receptor beta chains presented below share a single source sample, sequenced in a study of blood T cell repertoires in COVID-19. The data were produced by immunoSEQ multiplex PCR, yet TCRdb's version contains in-frame clones alone and is incomplete. In the table there are around 300,000 clones, roughly 90% of which are singletons. Input material: peripheral blood. All receptors derive from a woman between 40 and 50 years old who had recovered from COVID-19.

The V call is TRBV5-5, the J call TRBJ1-2; D not certain. CDR1 is SGHKS, CDR2 YYEKEE, per germline (reference sequence). With 4 bases removed from V and 4 bases from J, the gap between germline ends came to 20 bases. The CDR3 loop spans 16 amino acids. CDR3 sequence: CASSPLGLFSGYGYTF. The CDR3 coding sequence is TGTGCCAGCAGCCCGCTCGGTCTATTTTCTGGCTATGGCTACACCTTC.

This chain connects TRBV3-1 (or the pseudogene TRBV3-2) to TRBJ2-3, with TRBD2 matching over 7 bases. CDR1 is LGHDT and CDR2 is YNNKEL in the germline V gene (reference sequence). The CDR3 length is 14 residues. Trimming removed 4 bases from V and 0 bases from J; junction bases left unmatched: 1. The CDR3 sequence: CASSRAGSTDTQYF. DNA of the CDR3: TGTGCCAGCAGCCGAGCGGGGAGCACAGATACGCAGTATTTT.

The genes are TRBV2 and TRBJ2-2, with 7 bases that match TRBD1. The germline V gene encodes CDR1 SNHLY and CDR2 FYNNEI. J lost 2 bases, V lost 10 bases, and 10 bases had no gene match. This CDR3 spans 15 amino acids. The CDR3 spells CATSWGTANTGELFF. CDR3 coding DNA: TGTGCCACAAGCTGGGGGACAGCCAACACCGGGGAGCTGTTTTTT.

This clone was picked up one time. The chain employs TRBV2 and TRBJ2-1; 10 bases match TRBD2. Germline values: CDR1 SNHLY, CDR2 FYNNEI. This CDR3 spans 13 amino acids. Trimming at V came to 8 bases and at J to 6 bases, leaving 4 bases not matched to a gene. The CDR3 DNA reads TGTGCCAGCTTAGCGGGAGGAAGCAATGAGCAGTTCTTC. Its protein is CASLAGGSNEQFF.

Only a few counts were recorded for this clone. The chain couples TRBV6-5 to TRBJ1-1, with D perhaps TRBD1 (5 bases). The V gene's germline CDR1 is MNHEY and CDR2 SVGAGI. CDR3 length equals 13 residues. The germline V and J ends were trimmed by 7 bases and 4 bases, with 13 bases remaining between them. In nucleotides, the CDR3 is TGTGCCAGCAAGGACGGGGGTCGCACTGAAGCTTTCTTT. The encoded protein is CASKDGGRTEAFF.

The genes are TRBV25-1 and TRBJ2-1; the D gene is possibly TRBD2 (7 bases). Trimming took 10 bases from V and 0 from J, leaving 19 bases between them. CDR1 is MGHDK and CDR2 is SYGVNS in the germline V gene. The CDR3 length is 16 residues. CDR3 amino acids: CATRGAGKSSYNEQFF. DNA of the CDR3: TGTGCCACCCGGGGGGCGGGAAAAAGCTCCTACAATGAGCAGTTCTTC.

The rearrangement links TRBV11-2 to TRBJ2-3; 11 bases fit TRBD2. The CDR3 is made up of 19 amino acids. V gave up 0 bases and J gave up 3 bases; unmatched junction bases: 11. CDR1 and CDR2 from the germline V gene are SGHAT and FQNNGV. The CDR3 sequence: CASSLEPSLLAGATDTQYF. DNA of the CDR3: TGTGCCAGCAGCTTAGAGCCCTCGCTACTAGCGGGAGCAACAGATACGCAGTATTTT.

V is TRBV4-2 and J is TRBJ2-7, with 8 bases that match TRBD2. Germline V gene lookup returns CDR1 LGHNA and CDR2 YNFKEQ. The CDR3 length is 13 residues. V dropped 4 bases and J dropped 6; count of bases not matched to a gene: 5. CDR3 residues: CASSPSGRSEQYF. The CDR3 nucleotides are TGTGCCAGCAGCCCCAGCGGGAGAAGCGAGCAGTACTTC.

The chain links TRBV28 to TRBJ2-1, with TRBD2 matching 14 bases. CDR1 is MDHEN, CDR2 SYDVKM, per germline. V was pared by 5 bases and J by 7 bases, with 7 bases of the junction left unmatched. The CDR3 has 16 residues. This chain's CDR3 is CASSTPGLAGENEQFF. The CDR3 DNA reads TGTGCCAGCAGTACACCGGGACTAGCGGGAGAAAATGAGCAGTTCTTC.